A single TCR beta chain is shown here with its context. The antigen is unknown. This sample is drawn from a study of shared clonotypes between healthy human individuals. Study at large: Ranging from 18 to 49 in age, donors were a couple of women and a few men. General study results and limits: Genetic and exposure-history diversity was limited by the small donor number.

Several immunoSEQ plates received, in even portions, the genomic DNA of each subset. Only in-frame clones appear in the TCRdb table, and some are missing; sequencing was by immunoSEQ multiplex PCR. The repertoire holds 400,000 to 500,000 clones, about 82% seen once, with roughly 13% in the top ten. Germline assignment: CDR1 SEHNR and CDR2 FQNEAQ (reference sequence). Trimming stripped 4 bases from V and 7 bases from J, with 13 bases between. The length of the CDR3 is 14 residues. The sequenced material came from PBMCs. The chain links TRBV7-9 to TRBJ1-4; D possibly corresponds to TRBD1 (6 bases). The receptor's source is a woman between 40 and 55 years old in good health. Some clones in this sample may be carry-over from other donors' samples. This chain's CDR3 is CASSSSGTREKLFF. DNA for the CDR3: TGTGCCAGCAGCTCCTCAGGGACACGTGAAAAACTGTTTTTT.